This is a list of T cell receptor beta chains from one sample in a study of T-cell memory formation after mild COVID-19. MiXCR, run by TCRdb on the 5' RACE reads, gives a single entry per CDR3 protein. The profile covers a few hundred thousand distinct CDR3 sequences, with approximately 20% appearing a single time and roughly 20% taken by the ten largest. The sample consisted of PBMCs or a T cell subset sorted from them (not recorded which). All receptors derive from a man younger than 30 who had mild COVID-19 (a few samples of this study predate the infection). Cell type and time point are not known. The CDR3 runs from the conserved cysteine through the conserved F or W. Fields, in order: clone size, D gene, V gene, J gene, CDR3 DNA, CDR3 protein. D genes are given only for firm matches. Some rows have no size entry. The others give once, few or many, or a class for an expanded clone.

>-|TRBD1|TRBV7-2|TRBJ2-4
TGTGCCAGCAGCTTACGGGTCAGGGGGCAAGCCAAAAACATTCAGTACTTC
CASSLRVRGQAKNIQYF
>-|TRBD1|TRBV20-1|TRBJ1-4
TGCAGTGCGGAGTCGACAGGGGGCAATGAAAAACTGTTTTTT
CSAESTGGNEKLFF
>few|TRBD1|TRBV9|TRBJ2-2
TGTGCCAGCAGCGAAGTCCGGACAGGGCTTAACACCGGGGAGCTGTTTTTT
CASSEVRTGLNTGELFF
>few|TRBD2|TRBV20-1|TRBJ2-5
TGCAGTGCTAGACCAGCGGGGGGCCAGGAGACCCAGTACTTC
CSARPAGGQETQYF
>-|TRBD2|TRBV3-1|TRBJ2-3
TGTGCCAGCAGCTATGGACTAGCTGCGGGTACGCAGTATTTT
CASSYGLAAGTQYF
>-|TRBD2|TRBV30|TRBJ2-2
TGTGCCTGGAGTGTTAGCGGGTATACCGGGGAGCTGTTTTTT
CAWSVSGYTGELFF
>few|-|TRBV4-1|TRBJ2-5
TGCGCCAGCAGCGAAGAAAGAAAAAGGGGGGACCAAGAGACCCAGTACTTC
CASSEERKRGDQETQYF
>few|-|TRBV6-5|TRBJ2-5
TGTGCCAGCAGTCAACCTGGACGGGACGGGGCAGAGACCCAGTACTTC
CASSQPGRDGAETQYF
>few|-|TRBV29-1|TRBJ2-2
TGCAGCGTTTATGGAGGCACCGGGGAGCTGTTTTTT
CSVYGGTGELFF
>-|-|TRBV3-1|TRBJ1-1
TGTGCCAGCAGCCCTAATGAAGGTGAAGCTTTCTTT
CASSPNEGEAFF
>-|-|TRBV12-3/TRBV12-4|TRBJ1-5
TGTGCCAGCAGGGACCAGGCTTACAATCAGCCCCAGCATTTT
CASRDQAYNQPQHF
>-|TRBD2|TRBV28|TRBJ2-3
TGTGCCGCGACGGCGGGGGGAAGGGCGCAGTATTTT
CAATAGGRAQYF
>-|-|TRBV12-3/TRBV12-4|TRBJ2-6
TGTGTCAGCAGTAAGCATTCCGGCTCACCTGGGGCCAACGTCCTGACTTTC
CVSSKHSGSPGANVLTF
>-|-|TRBV3-1|TRBJ2-3
TGTGCCAGCAGCCCCTTTTTGACAGATACGCAGTATTTT
CASSPFLTDTQYF
>few|-|TRBV7-2|TRBJ2-1
TGTGCCAGCAGCTTAGGAGTGGGCTCCCCCTACAATGAGCAGTTCTTC
CASSLGVGSPYNEQFF
>few|TRBD1|TRBV20-1|TRBJ1-5
TGCAGTGCTACGCCAGGGGGCGCGTCTGGTCAGCCCCAGCATTTT
CSATPGGASGQPQHF
>few|TRBD1|TRBV4-3|TRBJ2-1
TGCGCCAGCAGCTGGGGACAGAGCTCCTACAATGAGCAGTTCTTC
CASSWGQSSYNEQFF
>-|-|TRBV28|TRBJ2-3
TGTGCCAGTGAGAGCTTGGCAGATACGCAGTATTTT
CASESLADTQYF
>many|-|TRBV12-3/TRBV12-4|TRBJ2-4
TGTGCCAGCAGCCTTGGATCGGTTGACATTCAGTACTTC
CASSLGSVDIQYF
>few|-|TRBV5-4|TRBJ2-3
TGTGCCAGCAGCTTGACGGAGGGGGGCACAGATACGCAGTATTTT
CASSLTEGGTDTQYF
>-|TRBD2|TRBV7-2|TRBJ2-1
TGTGCCACCATCCGGGGGGGGTTATTTCGCCATGAGCAGTTCTTC
CATIRGGLFRHEQFF
>-|TRBD2|TRBV6-5|TRBJ2-1
TGTGCCAGCAGTTTAGGGAGCGGGGGGGACTACAATGAGCAGTTCTTC
CASSLGSGGDYNEQFF
>-|-|TRBV5-1|TRBJ2-3
TGCGCCAGCAGCCTACTCAGTCCGGTCACAGATACGCAGTATTTT
CASSLLSPVTDTQYF
>few|-|TRBV25-1|TRBJ2-3
TGTGCCAGCAGTTCAAGGAGTGGACCAGATACGCAGTATTTT
CASSSRSGPDTQYF
>-|-|TRBV6-2/TRBV6-3|TRBJ2-7
TGTGCCAGCAGTTACCCGGGGGACAGCCACGAGCAGTACTTC
CASSYPGDSHEQYF
>few|TRBD2|TRBV2|TRBJ2-5
TGTGCCACCTCGGGGGGAAACCAAGAGACCCAGTACTTC
CATSGGNQETQYF
>few|-|TRBV5-4|TRBJ1-2
TGTGCCAGCAGCCGGGACATGCATGGCTACACCTTC
CASSRDMHGYTF
>many|-|TRBV6-6|TRBJ2-6
TGTGCCAGCAGTTACTCGGGGGACTCTGGGGCCAACGTCCTGACTTTC
CASSYSGDSGANVLTF
>-|-|TRBV7-2|TRBJ1-2
TGTGCCAGCAGCCAGCAAGGGGTAGATGGCTACACCTTC
CASSQQGVDGYTF
>-|-|TRBV29-1|TRBJ1-2
TGCAGCGTTCCGGGCCAGGGGACGGTTGGCTACACCTTC
CSVPGQGTVGYTF
>few|TRBD2|TRBV7-2|TRBJ2-2
TGTGCCAGCAGCCGAAGCCGGACTAGAAACACCGGGGAGCTGTTTTTT
CASSRSRTRNTGELFF
>few|-|TRBV5-1|TRBJ1-1
TGCGCCAGCACCAAGACAGTTAACACTGAAGCTTTCTTT
CASTKTVNTEAFF
>-|-|TRBV20-1|TRBJ2-1
TGCAGTGCTAGTAGCCATAGCTCCTACAATGAGCAGTTCTTC
CSASSHSSYNEQFF
>few|-|TRBV14|TRBJ1-1
TGTGCCAGCAGCCTTTACCGGGACGCGGAGACTGAAGCTTTCTTT
CASSLYRDAETEAFF
>few|TRBD1|TRBV7-7|TRBJ2-7
TGTGCCAGCAGCTCAGGGACAGGGAACTACGAGCAGTACTTC
CASSSGTGNYEQYF
>many|TRBD1|TRBV4-1|TRBJ2-3
TGCGCCAGCAGCCCCCAAATACAGGGGTTCGACACAGATACGCAGTATTTT
CASSPQIQGFDTDTQYF
>few|-|TRBV20-1|TRBJ2-3
TGCAGTGCTAGAGATAACCTCGGCAAAGTGTGGGATACGCAGTATTTT
CSARDNLGKVWDTQYF
>-|TRBD1|TRBV7-9|TRBJ1-1
TGTGCCAGCAGCTCCCGGGAGGGGGCGCGGGACACTGAAGCTTTCTTT
CASSSREGARDTEAFF
>few|-|TRBV4-1|TRBJ2-3
TGCGCCAGCAGCCAAGAGGAAAGAAACACAGATACGCAGTATTTT
CASSQEERNTDTQYF
>few|-|TRBV6-5|TRBJ2-3
TGTGCCAGCAGTTACCCCTGGCATACGCAGTATTTT
CASSYPWHTQYF
>few|TRBD1|TRBV6-6|TRBJ1-1
TGTGCCAGCAGCCCAACGACAGGGTGGGTCACTGAAGCTTTCTTT
CASSPTTGWVTEAFF
>-|-|TRBV6-5|TRBJ2-4
TGTGCCAGCAGCAGACGACAGACAGCCAAAAACATTCAGTACTTC
CASSRRQTAKNIQYF
>-|TRBD2|TRBV13|TRBJ2-7
TGTGCCAGCACCCTGGGGAGGGGCAGGTCCTACGAGCAGTACTTC
CASTLGRGRSYEQYF